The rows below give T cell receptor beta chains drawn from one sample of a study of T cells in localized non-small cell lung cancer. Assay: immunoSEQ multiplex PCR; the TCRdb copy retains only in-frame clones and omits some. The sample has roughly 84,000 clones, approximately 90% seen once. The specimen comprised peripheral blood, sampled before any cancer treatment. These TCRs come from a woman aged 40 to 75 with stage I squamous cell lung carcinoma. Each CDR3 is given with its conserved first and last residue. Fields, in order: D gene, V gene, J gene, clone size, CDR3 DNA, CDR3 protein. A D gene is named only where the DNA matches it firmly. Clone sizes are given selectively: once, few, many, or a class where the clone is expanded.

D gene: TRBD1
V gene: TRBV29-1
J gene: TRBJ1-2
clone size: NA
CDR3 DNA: TGCAGCGTAGGGCCTTCAGGGGGCGGAAGCTATGGCTACACCTTC
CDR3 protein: CSVGPSGGGSYGYTF

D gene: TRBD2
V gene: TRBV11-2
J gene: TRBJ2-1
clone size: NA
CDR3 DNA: TGTGCCAGCAGCTTAGTTAGCGGGGGATACAATGAGCAGTTCTTC
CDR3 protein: CASSLVSGGYNEQFF

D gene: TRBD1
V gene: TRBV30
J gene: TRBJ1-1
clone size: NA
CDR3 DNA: TGTGCCTGGAGTGTCCCCCTGGGACAGGTGGCTGAAGCTTTCTTT
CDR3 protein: CAWSVPLGQVAEAFF

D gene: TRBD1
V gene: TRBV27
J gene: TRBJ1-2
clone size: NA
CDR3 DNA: TGTGCCAGCAGTCCGGACAGGGGGTTACATGGCTACACCTTC
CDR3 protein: CASSPDRGLHGYTF

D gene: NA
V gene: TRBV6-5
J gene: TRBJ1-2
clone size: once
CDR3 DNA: TGTGCCAGCAGTTACTCGTCAGGGCCCTCCTATGGCTACACCTTC
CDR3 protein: CASSYSSGPSYGYTF

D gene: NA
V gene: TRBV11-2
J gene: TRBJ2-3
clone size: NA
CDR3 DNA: TGTGCCAGCAGCGGCAGGGTTCCCTACACAGATACGCAGTATTTT
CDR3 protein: CASSGRVPYTDTQYF

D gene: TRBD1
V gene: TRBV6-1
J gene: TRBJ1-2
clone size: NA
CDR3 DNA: TGTGCCAGCAGGACAGGGATGAGTTATGGCTACACCTTC
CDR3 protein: CASRTGMSYGYTF

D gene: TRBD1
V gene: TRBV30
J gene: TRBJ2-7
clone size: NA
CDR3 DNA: TGTGCCTGGAGACGGGGACAGGCCTACGAGCAGTACTTC
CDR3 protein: CAWRRGQAYEQYF

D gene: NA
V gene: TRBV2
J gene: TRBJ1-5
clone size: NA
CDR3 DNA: TGTGCCAGCACCGGGGACGGATCTAGCAATCAGCCCCAGCATTTT
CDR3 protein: CASTGDGSSNQPQHF

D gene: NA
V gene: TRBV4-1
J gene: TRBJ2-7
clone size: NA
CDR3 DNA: TGCGCCAGCAGCTATACCTTACAGGGTGGCTCCTACGAGCAGTACTTC
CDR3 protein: CASSYTLQGGSYEQYF

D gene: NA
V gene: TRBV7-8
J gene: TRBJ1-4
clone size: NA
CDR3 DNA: TGTGCCAGCAGCGGGCAGGGGTTCCCGAATGAAAAACTGTTTTTT
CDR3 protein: CASSGQGFPNEKLFF

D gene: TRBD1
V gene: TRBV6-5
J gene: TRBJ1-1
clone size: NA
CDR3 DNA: TGTGCCAGCATTCCAAGGACAGGGAATATTGCTGAAGCTTTCTTT
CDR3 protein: CASIPRTGNIAEAFF

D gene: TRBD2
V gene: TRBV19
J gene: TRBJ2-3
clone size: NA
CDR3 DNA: TGTGCCAGTAGCCCCGCGGGGGGGGGCGCTCATACGCAGTATTTT
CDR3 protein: CASSPAGGGAHTQYF

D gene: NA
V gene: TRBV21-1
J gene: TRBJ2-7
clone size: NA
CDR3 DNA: TGTGCCAGCATCCCGACAGGGGAAGTAAGGTACGAGCAGTACTTC
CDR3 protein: CASIPTGEVRYEQYF

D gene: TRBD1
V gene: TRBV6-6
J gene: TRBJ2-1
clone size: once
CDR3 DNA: TGTGCCAGCACCTCTCCCGGGACAGGGGCTGGTGAGCAGTTCTTC
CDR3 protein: CASTSPGTGAGEQFF

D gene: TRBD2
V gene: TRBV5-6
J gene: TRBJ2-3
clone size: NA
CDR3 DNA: TGTGCCAGCAGCTTGGGACTAGCGGGGGCTGGAGATACGCAGTATTTT
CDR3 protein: CASSLGLAGAGDTQYF

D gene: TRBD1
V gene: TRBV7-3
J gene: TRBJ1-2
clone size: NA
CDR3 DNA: TGTGCCAGCAGCCCGACAGGGGGCTATGGCTACACCTTC
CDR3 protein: CASSPTGGYGYTF

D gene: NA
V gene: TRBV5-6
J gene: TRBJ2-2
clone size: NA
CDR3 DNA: TGTGCCAGCAGCTTGAGGCGGCCGTACACCGGGGAGCTGTTTTTT
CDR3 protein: CASSLRRPYTGELFF

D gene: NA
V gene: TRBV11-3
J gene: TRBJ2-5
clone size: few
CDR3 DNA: TGTGCCAGCAGCCTAGACGGCGAGACCCAGTACTTC
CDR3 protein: CASSLDGETQYF

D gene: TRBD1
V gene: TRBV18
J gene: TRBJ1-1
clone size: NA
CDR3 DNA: TGTGCCAGCTCACCCGGACAGGGATTAAAAGCTTTCTTT
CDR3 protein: CASSPGQGLKAFF

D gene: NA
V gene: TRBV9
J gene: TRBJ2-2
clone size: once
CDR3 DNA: TGTGCCAGCAGCGTAGCTCCGAACACCGGGGAGCTGTTTTTT
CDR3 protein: CASSVAPNTGELFF

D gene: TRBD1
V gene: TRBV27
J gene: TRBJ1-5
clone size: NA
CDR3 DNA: TGTGCCAGCAGCTCCGGGACAGGGGGTCAGAGACAGCCCCAGCATTTT
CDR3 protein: CASSSGTGGQRQPQHF

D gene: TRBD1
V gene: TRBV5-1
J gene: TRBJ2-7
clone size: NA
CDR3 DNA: TGCGCCAGCAGCATCCCCGGGACAGAAGCCTACGAGCAGTACTTC
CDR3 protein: CASSIPGTEAYEQYF

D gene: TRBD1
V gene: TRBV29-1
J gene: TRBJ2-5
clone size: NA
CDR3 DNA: TGCAGCGCCGAAGGACAGGGAGAGACCCAGTACTTC
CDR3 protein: CSAEGQGETQYF

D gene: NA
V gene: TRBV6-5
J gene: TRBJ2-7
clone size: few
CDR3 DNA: TGTGCCACGCGGGACAGATACTACGAGCAGTACTTC
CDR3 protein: CATRDRYYEQYF

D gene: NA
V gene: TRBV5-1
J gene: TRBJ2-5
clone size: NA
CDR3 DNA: TGCGCCAGCAGCTTTTCAGAGGGCGCAGAGACCCAGTACTTC
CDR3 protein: CASSFSEGAETQYF

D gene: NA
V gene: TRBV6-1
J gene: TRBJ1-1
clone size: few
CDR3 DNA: TGTGCCAGCAGTGAGGATGGTAACACTGAAGCTTTCTTT
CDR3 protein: CASSEDGNTEAFF

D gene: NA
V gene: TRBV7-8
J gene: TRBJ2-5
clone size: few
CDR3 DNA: TGTGCCAGCAGCTTAGGGGCGGTACAAGAGACCCAGTACTTC
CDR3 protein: CASSLGAVQETQYF

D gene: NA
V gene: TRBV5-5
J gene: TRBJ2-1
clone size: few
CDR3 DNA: TGTGCCAGCAGGTTCTCGGGATCCTACAATGAGCAGTTCTTC
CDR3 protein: CASRFSGSYNEQFF

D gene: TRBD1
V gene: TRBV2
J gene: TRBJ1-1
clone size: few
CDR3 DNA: TGTGCCAGCAGTGGACAGGGGGCGACTGAAGCTTTCTTT
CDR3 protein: CASSGQGATEAFF

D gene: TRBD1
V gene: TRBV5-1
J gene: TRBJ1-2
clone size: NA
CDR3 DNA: TGCGCCAGCAGCTTAACTGGGACAGGCTATGGCTACACCTTC
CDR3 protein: CASSLTGTGYGYTF

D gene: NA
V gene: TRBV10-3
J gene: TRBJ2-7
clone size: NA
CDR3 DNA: TGTGCCATCAGTGCCGGGTCAAGGGAGCAGTACTTC
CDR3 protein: CAISAGSREQYF

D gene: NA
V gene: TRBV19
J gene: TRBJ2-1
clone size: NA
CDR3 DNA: TGTGCCAGTAGTATAAAGGGGTCCAGTGAGCAGTTCTTC
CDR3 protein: CASSIKGSSEQFF

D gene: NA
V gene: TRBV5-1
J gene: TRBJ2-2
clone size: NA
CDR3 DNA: TGCGCCAGCAGCTTGGACTACAGACACACCGGGGAGCTGTTTTTT
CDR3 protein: CASSLDYRHTGELFF

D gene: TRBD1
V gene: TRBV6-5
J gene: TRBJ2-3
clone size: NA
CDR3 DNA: TGTGCCAGCAGGGCAAGACAGGGACCCACAGATACGCAGTATTTT
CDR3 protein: CASRARQGPTDTQYF

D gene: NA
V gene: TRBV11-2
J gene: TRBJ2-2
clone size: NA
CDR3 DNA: TGTGCCAGCAGCACAGGGTCGTACACCGGGGAGCTGTTTTTT
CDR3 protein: CASSTGSYTGELFF